This T cell receptor (beta chain) was recorded in a study of cytomegalovirus exposure and HLA in healthy donors. Study in general: Out of 398 genotyped donors, about 80% belonged to the Caucasian-associated ancestry cluster.

Though probably carrying unrecorded immune exposures, donors were nominally healthy at sampling. The primer mix had 60 Vbeta and 13 Jbeta primers. Repertoires were generated with immunoSEQ multiplex PCR, while TCRdb's copy carries only in-frame clones and drops some. This sample has some 120,000 clones; 81% occur once, and the top ten carry about 2%. Germline loops: CDR1 SGHRS, CDR2 YFSETQ. Trimming took off 4 bases at V and 0 bases at J, with 14 bases between the two ends. This CDR3 spans 16 amino acids. Study-wide results and limits: Among immune exposure information, only CMV serostatus was available. Productive rates of about 90% or about 30% were seen for most TCR beta V segments in an earlier analysis.

About this clone itself: Antigen unknown.

Sequenced sample: PBMCs. This TCR came from a woman between 40 and 50 years old in good health and CMV-seronegative. V usage is TRBV5-1 and J usage is TRBJ1-5; D uncertain. The CDR3 loop is CASSPIGGGSNQPQHF. The CDR3 coding sequence is TGCGCCAGCAGCCCGATAGGAGGAGGTAGCAATCAGCCCCAGCATTTT.